This paragraph covers one TCR beta chain sequence. The antigen remains unidentified. The treatment is: oral pan-JAK inhibitor, 5-10 mg twice daily. The investigators collected lesional scalp punch biopsies and peripheral blood from alopecia areata patients. These data originate in a study of CD8+ T cells in alopecia areata. Study conclusions and caveats: Baseline CD8+ expansion's link to response remains uncertain, as there was one nonresponder. Persistence during tofacitinib was seen for many expanded lesional clones in scalp and blood. Possibly because of HLA-related factors, TCR sharing was less clear across patients than in mice.

From germline, CDR1 is SGHVS and CDR2 FQNEAQ. After removal of 8 bases from V and 13 bases from J, the junction contained 13 bases not matched to a gene. This CDR3 has 13 amino acids. Extracted RNA was reverse transcribed, and the resulting cDNA served as sequencing template. This table comes from immunoSEQ multiplex PCR, and its TCRdb copy is limited to in-frame clones, with some not included. The data show around 120,000 clones, with 53% seen just once and around 0.44% held by the top ten. Sample: CD4+ T cells sorted from blood, taken at week 4, from a patient treated with tofacitinib. The V call is TRBV7-8, the J call TRBJ2-3; 9 bases are a match to TRBD2. This clonotype originated in a human donor with alopecia areata. As DNA, the CDR3 is TGTGCCAGCGCCCTCGGTGTAGCGGGGGCTAAGTATTTT. It is translated as CASALGVAGAKYF.